This T cell receptor (beta chain) emerged from a study of control samples from healthy donors and cancer patients. The V and J ends lost 0 bases and 7 bases respectively, with 6 bases between them. Germline-derived CDR1 and CDR2 are SGHAT and FQNNGV. The CDR3 has 12 residues. TCRdb keeps only in-frame clones here, not all; method: immunoSEQ multiplex PCR. This sample has some 70,000 clones, with 83% found just once. The chain joins TRBV11-2 to TRBJ1-1, with no clear D. This TCR was sampled from a man aged 60 to 69 in good health. Sequencing used blood. CDR3 region: CASSLELGEAFF. CDR3 nucleotide sequence: TGTGCCAGCAGCTTAGAACTTGGTGAAGCTTTCTTT.